This T cell receptor beta chain was documented in a study of blood T cell repertoires in COVID-19. Study at large: COVID-19 samples collected from the United States, Italy and Spain covered acute and convalescent phases. Sources were T cells, B-cell-depleted T cells, or PBMCs; the material itself was cDNA or gDNA.

Trimming stripped 5 bases from V and 3 bases from J, with 14 bases between. This CDR3 is 13 amino acids long. Germline-derived CDR1 and CDR2 are SQVTM and ANQGSEA. As handled by the study authors: It was from reference gene primer amplification that nucleated cell counts were estimated. Here immunoSEQ multiplex PCR was the method, and the copy in TCRdb shows in-frame clones only, minus some. V and J calls and clone size come straight from that table; D and trimming were deduced from the DNA. Of about 100,000 clones detected, approximately 90% appear once; the ten largest clones hold under 2.5%. This clonotype was obtained from a man aged 50-59 years with active COVID-19. The chain is built from TRBV29-1 and TRBJ2-7; TRBD1 is a possible D gene (6 bases). The sequenced sample consisted of peripheral blood. DNA of the CDR3: TGCAGCGTTCGAGGCCAGGGGCTCTACGAGCAGTACTTC. It yields the protein CSVRGQGLYEQYF.